This TCR beta chain was recorded in a study of blood T cell repertoires in COVID-19 (dated by TCRdb to about 2020). Context from the whole study: Samples covering the acute and convalescent phases of COVID-19 were provided by collaborators in the United States, Italy and Spain. The material from the prospective study consisted of cDNA or gDNA derived from T cells, B-cell-depleted T cells, or PBMCs. Deeply sampled blood TCRbeta repertoires from subjects exposed to, actively infected with, or recovered from COVID-19 were included in the dataset. A freely available public database, intended as a resource for researchers studying the immune response to SARS-CoV-2, is where the repertoires were released. The samples were drawn from the first 160 participants of the ongoing ImmuneRACE study and from 1,200 or so subjects provided by 6 global collaborators. Sample metadata almost always included a de-identified subject ID, COVID-19 status, age in years and sex. Where HLA class I and class II types were available, the types were taken from metadata supplied by the sample provider, not from assay-based typing. The research as a whole found: The quantity of clinical and demographic metadata differed by source and by participant and was supplied without curation.

To note about this clone: No cognate antigen has been identified for it. No clone much larger than this one lies a single base away; base qualities are absent.

Via the germline V gene, CDR1 is MNHEY and CDR2 SVGEGT. A distance of 11 bases separates the germline ends of V and J, which lose 2 bases and 5 bases respectively. The CDR3 measures 14 amino acids from cysteine to phenylalanine. Kept here is only the CDR3 DNA, which spans 42 bases and is read in frame from base 1. Whole blood was collected in K2EDTA tubes by collaborating institutions according to the institutions' own protocols. For TCRbeta analysis, collaborators shipped samples as frozen whole blood, isolated PBMCs, or DNA extracted from either of those sample types. TCRbeta CDR3 regions were amplified from genomic DNA by means of the immunoSEQ Assay, a bias-controlled multiplex PCR. On the authors' methods: The number of nucleated cells in each sample was estimated from the amplification of reference gene primers within the assay. To quantify the absolute abundance of each unique TCRbeta CDR3 rearrangement, sequence reads were collapsed and filtered. Productive Simpson clonality was computed per sample as the square root of Simpson's diversity index over productive rearrangements. The source is immuneACCESS, and TCRdb retained only in-frame sequences with V and J called. Part of the clones is not carried over; for the studies checked, unresolved V genes explain less than half of this, and the remainder is unexplained. The V and J calls and clone size come from that table; D and trimming were worked out from the DNA. In this sample the table shows roughly 68,000 clones, 65% to 90% of which occur a single time. Roughly 15% of the sample goes to the ten largest clones.

This receptor chain uses TRBV6-2 or TRBV6-3 and TRBJ2-3; the D gene remains uncertain. The clonotype was recovered from a man older than 75 with active COVID-19. Sequencing used peripheral blood. The DNA sequence is given as TGTGCCAGCAGTTACGAGGTAGCTGAAGATACGCAGTATTTT. This sequence encodes CASSYEVAEDTQYF.